Shown below are 25 T cell receptor beta chains from a single sample sequenced in a study of monozygotic twins with inflammatory bowel disease. TCRdb reprocessed the 5' RACE reads and stores each CDR3 protein as one record, lacking DNA. This sample's table has about 450,000 distinct CDR3 sequences. The sample comprised blood. The receptors here all came from a human donor with ulcerative colitis or Crohn's disease, or a healthy co-twin of an affected twin (not recorded which).

The V and J genes are TRBV27 and TRBJ2-3. CDR1 and CDR2 (germline): MNHEY, SMNVEV (reference sequence). The CDR3 spans 11 residues. This CDR3 is CASSSTDTQYF.

The V gene is TRBV21-1, the J gene TRBJ2-1. TRBV21-1 is labeled a pseudogene. The CDR3 loop spans 13 amino acids. The chain's CDR3 is CASSKPQNNEQFF.

V is TRBV29-1 and J is TRBJ2-3; TCRdb's assignment of TRBD2 cannot be checked, as there is no DNA. This CDR3 contains 15 residues. CDR1 and CDR2 (germline): SQVTM, ANQGSEA. The CDR3 reads CSVETSGASTDTQYF.

The chain couples TRBV5-1 to TRBJ2-2; TCRdb returns TRBD2, unconfirmable since there is no DNA. The CDR3 has 18 amino acids. CDR1 SGHRS and CDR2 YFSETQ come from the germline V gene. The CDR3: CASAPNLYTSGDTGELFF.

The J gene is TRBJ2-5, the V gene TRBV20-1; TCRdb's D call of TRBD2 is untestable without DNA. This CDR3 is 13 amino acids long. The germline gives CDR1 DFQATT, CDR2 SNEGSKA (reference sequence). The CDR3 sequence is CSARAGGRETQYF.

This chain connects TRBV6-2 or TRBV6-3 to TRBJ2-7; TCRdb's D gene call, TRBD2, goes unchecked for lack of DNA. CDR1 is MNHEY and CDR2 is SVGEGT in the germline V gene. The CDR3 runs 16 residues. The CDR3 here is CASSYSGSGRANEQYF.

The genes are TRBV20-1 and TRBJ2-2; TCRdb names TRBD1, which stays unverified in the absence of DNA. Germline-derived CDR1 and CDR2 are DFQATT and SNEGSKA (reference sequence). This CDR3 region has 13 residues. The CDR3 reads CSAPTENTGELFF.

The chain uses TRBV15 and TRBJ1-5. The CDR3 consists of 13 residues. Germline V lookup: CDR1 LNHNV, CDR2 YYDKDF (reference sequence). The CDR3 protein is CATSRAQWQPQHF.

This sequence joins TRBV7-2 and TRBJ1-2; no DNA is available, so the TRBD1 call from TCRdb remains unchecked. The germline V gene encodes CDR1 SGHTA and CDR2 FQGNSA. CDR3 size: 15 residues. CDR3: CASSSRDGAYYGYTF.

This rearrangement joins TRBV10-3 to TRBJ2-5; no DNA is available, so the TRBD2 call from TCRdb remains unchecked. CDR3 length equals 13 residues. Germline V gene lookup returns CDR1 ENHRY and CDR2 SYGVKD. The CDR3 sequence: CAIKTSGQETQYF.

The rearrangement links TRBV10-2 to TRBJ2-4. The CDR3 totals 16 residues. The germline CDR1 and CDR2 sequences are WSHSY and SAAADI. The CDR3 sequence: CASSESVGLAGNIQYF.

V usage is TRBV5-1 and J usage is TRBJ2-2; TCRdb lists TRBD2, though no DNA is available to test this call. The CDR3 contains 15 residues. Germline loops: CDR1 SGHRS, CDR2 YFSETQ. This chain's CDR3 is CASSSRAANTGELFF.

V and J are TRBV18 and TRBJ2-3; no DNA is available, so the TRBD2 call from TCRdb remains unchecked. This CDR3 has 13 amino acids. The germline V gene encodes CDR1 KGHSH and CDR2 LQKENI. CDR3 loop: CASSGSLGDTQYF.

V and J are TRBV29-1 and TRBJ1-1; TCRdb reports TRBD1, a call that lacks DNA to check it against. The CDR3 covers 13 residues. Germline CDR1 is SQVTM and CDR2 is ANQGSEA. The CDR3 is CSARDIRNTEAFF.

V is TRBV11-3 and J is TRBJ2-2. The CDR3 contains 16 residues. The germline gives CDR1 SGHNT, CDR2 YENEEA. This CDR3 reads CASSFFAQRNTGELFF.

The chain combines TRBV7-9 with TRBJ2-1; TCRdb designates TRBD1, a call that cannot be tested without DNA. Germline V gene sequence: CDR1 SEHNR, CDR2 FQNEAQ (reference sequence). The CDR3 is made up of 16 amino acids. The CDR3 loop is CASSSEHPGNYNEQFF.

The J gene is TRBJ2-2, the V gene TRBV28. Germline CDR1 is MDHEN and CDR2 is SYDVKM. This CDR3 comprises 13 residues. CDR3 amino acids: CASKRVNTGELFF.

The chain couples TRBV19 to TRBJ2-7; checking the TCRdb D call of TRBD1 is not possible without DNA. This CDR3 contains 13 residues. Germline V CDR1 and CDR2: LNHDA, SQIVND (reference sequence). The CDR3: CASSIQGGYEQYF. Combining the CDR3 with reference TRBV19 and TRBJ2-7 gives the whole variable domain DGGITQSPKYLFRKEGQNVTLSCEQNLNHDAMYWYRQDPGQGLRLIYYSQIVNDFQKGDIAEGYSVSREKKESFPLTVTSAQKNPTAFYLCASSIQGGYEQYFGPGTRLTVT.

The chain's CDR3 is CSARMVPNEQFF. The rearrangement joins TRBV20-1 to TRBJ2-1. Germline CDR1 and CDR2: DFQATT and SNEGSKA (reference sequence). The CDR3 contains 12 residues.

The chain joins TRBV19 to TRBJ1-2; TCRdb's assignment of TRBD1 cannot be checked, as there is no DNA. Germline-derived CDR1 and CDR2 are LNHDA and SQIVND (reference sequence). This CDR3 spans 16 amino acids. This CDR3 is CASRPYLRQGAIGYTF.

This rearrangement joins TRBV5-1 to TRBJ2-1; TCRdb proposes TRBD2, but this gene call is untestable without DNA. This CDR3 is 14 amino acids long. Germline assignment: CDR1 SGHRS and CDR2 YFSETQ. The CDR3 loop is CASSLGGRDSEQFF. The whole variable domain, remainder taken from reference TRBV5-1 and TRBJ2-1, is KAGVTQTPRYLIKTRGQQVTLSCSPISGHRSVSWYQQTPGQGLQFLFEYFSETQRNKGNFPGRFSGRQFSNSRSEMNVSTLELGDSALYLCASSLGGRDSEQFFGPGTRLTVL.

The V gene is TRBV4-2, the J gene TRBJ2-3; the D gene TCRdb calls, TRBD2, cannot be checked with no DNA. The CDR3 totals 16 residues. Looked up from germline, CDR1 is LGHNA and CDR2 is YNFKEQ. The CDR3 region is CASSQGSGGAADTQYF.

The V and J genes are TRBV5-1 and TRBJ2-5. This CDR3 is built from 12 residues. Germline CDR1 SGHRS, CDR2 YFSETQ. CDR3 sequence reads: CASSEPQETQYF.

This chain links TRBV20-1 with TRBJ1-1; TCRdb returns TRBD1, unconfirmable since there is no DNA. CDR3 size: 14 residues. Germline CDR1 and CDR2: DFQATT and SNEGSKA (reference sequence). The CDR3 here is CSASLRGGTTEAFF.

This rearrangement joins TRBV29-1 to TRBJ2-2. The CDR3 runs to 15 residues. Germline V lookup: CDR1 SQVTM, CDR2 ANQGSEA. The CDR3 region is CSVETHTSDTGELFF.